This paragraph reports one TCR beta chain. The data are from a study of shared clonotypes between healthy human individuals. Overall study context: Those who served as donors were a couple of women and a few men between the ages of 18 and 49.

The protocol was immunoSEQ multiplex PCR, while the TCRdb copy is restricted to in-frame clones and leaves out a portion. The table lists about 520,000 clones, more than 75% of them singletons. Unsorted samples relied on tens of millions of PBMCs, which served as the source of genomic DNA. The sample comprised PBMCs. The origin of this receptor is a woman aged 40-49 years in good health. Some clones in this sample may be carry-over from other donors' samples.

CDR3 sequence (DNA): TGTGCCAGCTCACCACAGGGGGTGAACACTGAAGCTTTCTTT. Protein product: CASSPQGVNTEAFF. The chain joins TRBV18 to TRBJ1-1, with D possibly being TRBD1 (6 bases). The CDR3 consists of 14 residues. Trimming stripped 1 base from V and 0 bases from J, with 6 bases between. Germline V gives CDR1 KGHSH, CDR2 LQKENI. Combining the CDR3 with reference TRBV18 and TRBJ1-1 gives the whole variable domain NAGVMQNPRHLVRRRGQEARLRCSPMKGHSHVYWYRQLPEEGLKFMVYLQKENIIDESGMPKERFSAEFPKEGPSILRIQQVVRGDSAAYFCASSPQGVNTEAFFGQGTRLTVV.